Below, 21 T cell receptor beta chains from the same sample are listed, as sequenced in a study of blood T cell repertoires in COVID-19. Generated by immunoSEQ multiplex PCR, the TCRdb table keeps only in-frame clones and is missing some. The sample holds about 410,000 clones, 70% to 90% seen once. Sequencing was carried out using peripheral blood. The receptors come from a woman aged 30 to 39 with active or convalescent COVID-19.

This clone was seen once. This chain links TRBV20-1 with TRBJ1-2; TRBD1 is a possible D gene (5 bases). Germline loops: CDR1 DFQATT, CDR2 SNEGSKA (reference sequence). This CDR3 contains 13 residues. The V end was cut by 3 bases, the J end by 4 bases, with 12 bases between. In DNA form, the CDR3 reads TGCAGTGCTAGTAAGGGGCCAGGCTATGGCTACACCTTC. It is translated as CSASKGPGYGYTF.

The chain uses TRBV30 and TRBJ1-2; 8 bases match TRBD1. The V gene end was trimmed by 3 bases and the J gene end by 4 bases; junction bases not matched to a gene: 7. Germline assignment: CDR1 GTSNPN and CDR2 SVGIG (reference sequence). This CDR3 has 14 amino acids. CDR3: CAWSAGQAIYGYTF. The CDR3 region has the DNA TGTGCCTGGAGCGCGGGACAGGCGATCTATGGCTACACCTTC.

The chain has TRBV6-5 and TRBJ1-2; 7 positions agree with TRBD1. The ends lost 7 bases at V and 2 bases at J; junction bases unmatched: 7. The CDR3 has 14 residues. Germline loops: CDR1 MNHEY, CDR2 SVGAGI. The CDR3 loop reads CASTYAQGNYGYTF. In nucleotides, the CDR3 is TGTGCCAGCACATACGCACAGGGGAACTATGGCTACACCTTC.

The rearrangement joins TRBV10-1 to TRBJ2-1; 7 bases line up with TRBD2. The CDR3 contains 13 residues. The V gene end was trimmed by 6 bases and the J gene end by 6 bases; junction bases not matched to a gene: 5. Per the germline V gene, CDR1 is WNHNN and CDR2 is SYGVQD (reference sequence). In DNA form, the CDR3 reads TGCGCCAGCAGCAGCTCGGGGGGCAATGAGCAGTTCTTC. It is translated as CASSSSGGNEQFF.

The chain combines TRBV9 with TRBJ1-2; D is uncertain. Germline lookup yields CDR1 SGDLS and CDR2 YYNGEE. The CDR3 covers 12 residues. Trimming shortened V by 3 bases and J by 5 bases, and 8 bases separated the two germline ends. The CDR3 region is CASSDTTYGYTF. In nucleotides, the CDR3 is TGTGCCAGCAGCGACACGACATATGGCTACACCTTC.

In its sample, this clone was seen a few times. This chain uses TRBV7-2 with TRBJ1-5; possible D gene TRBD1, 6 bases. The V gene's germline CDR1 is SGHTA and CDR2 FQGNSA. The CDR3 has 15 residues. V lost 1 base, J lost 7 bases, and 14 bases lay in between. The CDR3 DNA reads TGTGCCAGCAGCTTAGGGGTGGTAGGGGGACAGCCCCAGCATTTT. As protein: CASSLGVVGGQPQHF.

The rearrangement joins TRBV28 to TRBJ1-4, with 7 bases aligning to TRBD1. CDR3 length: 15 amino acids. J lost 2 bases, V lost 6 bases, and 6 bases had no gene match. The germline CDR1 and CDR2 sequences are MDHEN and SYDVKM. The chain's CDR3 is CASRPLTGTNEKLFF. CDR3 coding DNA: TGTGCCAGCAGACCACTGACAGGGACTAATGAAAAACTGTTTTTT.

This chain links TRBV19 with TRBJ1-1, with unresolved D. The CDR3 loop spans 14 amino acids. The germline gives CDR1 LNHDA, CDR2 SQIVND (reference sequence). The V gene lost 4 bases and the J gene lost 0 bases, with 9 bases spanning the gap. CDR3 amino acids: CASSKWALNTEAFF. The CDR3 nucleotides are TGTGCCAGTAGTAAGTGGGCTTTGAACACTGAAGCTTTCTTT.

The genes are TRBV7-9 and TRBJ2-1; maybe TRBD1 (6 bases). The CDR3 loop spans 13 amino acids. CDR1 is SEHNR and CDR2 is FQNEAQ in the germline V gene (reference sequence). V was trimmed by 1 base and J by 8 bases, leaving 9 bases between them. The chain's CDR3 is CASSLDRDDEQFF. In nucleotides, the CDR3 is TGTGCCAGCAGCTTAGACAGGGACGATGAGCAGTTCTTC.

The rearrangement uses TRBV12-5 and TRBJ1-1; D remains unclear. The CDR3 totals 14 residues. Germline V CDR1 and CDR2: LGHNT, FRNRAP. V gave up 6 bases and J gave up 0 bases, with 11 bases separating them. The DNA of the CDR3 is TGTGCTAGTGGCCCTGTAACTATGAACACTGAAGCTTTCTTT. Encoded protein: CASGPVTMNTEAFF.

The sample holds a few counts of this clone. Other DNA variants within this sample encode the same CDR3. The CDR3 sequence is CASSQGQGGGYTF. In nucleotides, the CDR3 is TGTGCCAGCAGCCAGGGACAGGGAGGGGGCTACACCTTC. The chain recombines TRBV3-1 (or the pseudogene TRBV3-2) with TRBJ1-2; 9 bases match TRBD1. Trimming cost V 3 bases and J 8 bases; bases outside gene matches: 4. The CDR3 consists of 13 residues. The V gene's germline CDR1 is LGHDT and CDR2 YNNKEL (reference sequence).

This clone was observed a few times. The chain has TRBV19 and TRBJ1-4; D is uncertain. Trimming shortened V by 3 bases and J by 14 bases, and 16 bases separated the two germline ends. This CDR3 is 13 amino acids long. Germline V gene data show CDR1 as LNHDA and CDR2 as SQIVND (reference sequence). This CDR3 is CASSIEEDSRLFF. CDR3 nucleotides: TGTGCCAGTAGTATCGAGGAAGATTCCCGGCTGTTTTTT.

The table lists this clone with a count of one. The V and J genes are TRBV11-2 and TRBJ1-4; 7 nucleotides agree with TRBD1. The trim removed 5 bases at V and 4 bases at J, leaving 7 bases unmatched. The germline CDR1 and CDR2 sequences are SGHAT and FQNNGV. The CDR3 runs 15 residues. The CDR3 sequence is CASSGGWDSNEKLFF. The CDR3 region has the DNA TGTGCCAGCAGCGGTGGTTGGGACAGTAATGAAAAACTGTTTTTT.

The chain uses TRBV7-9 and TRBJ1-3; perhaps TRBD1 as D (6 bases). The germline gives CDR1 SEHNR, CDR2 FQNEAQ (reference sequence). CDR3 size: 15 residues. V lost 5 bases to trimming and J lost 3 bases, with 14 bases between them. CDR3 sequence (DNA): TGTGCCAGCAGCATTCTCCGGGACATTGGAAACACCATATATTTT. This codes for CASSILRDIGNTIYF.

This chain links TRBV6-6 with TRBJ2-1; D is unclear. V dropped 3 bases and J dropped 8 bases, with 14 bases sitting between them. This CDR3 is built from 14 residues. In germline, CDR1 is MNHNY, CDR2 SVGAGI (reference sequence). CDR3 region: CASSYRGDVDEQFF. As DNA, the CDR3 is TGTGCCAGCAGTTATCGTGGAGACGTCGATGAGCAGTTCTTC.

This rearrangement joins TRBV11-2 to TRBJ2-2; a possible D gene is TRBD2 (6 bases). CDR3 length: 16 amino acids. CDR1 is SGHAT, CDR2 FQNNGV, per germline. Trimming shortened V by 4 bases and J by 1 base, and 13 bases separated the two germline ends. The DNA of the CDR3 is TGTGCCAGCAGCTCCGCTTTGGGGGGGAACACCGGGGAGCTGTTTTTT. It codes for CASSSALGGNTGELFF.

The chain is built from TRBV5-4 and TRBJ1-4; 10 positions agree with TRBD1. CDR3 size: 15 residues. V lost 0 bases to trimming and J lost 5 bases; unmatched junction nucleotides: 1. Germline-derived CDR1 and CDR2 are SGHNT and YYREEE (reference sequence). CDR3 in DNA: TGTGCCAGCAGCTTGGGGGGACAGGGGAATGAAAAACTGTTTTTT. This encodes CASSLGGQGNEKLFF.

The J gene is TRBJ2-1, the V gene TRBV10-2, with 8 nucleotides matching TRBD2. V gave up 3 bases and J gave up 8 bases; unmatched junction bases: 9. Germline V gene sequence: CDR1 WSHSY, CDR2 SAAADI. There are 15 residues in the CDR3. CDR3 nucleotide sequence: TGCGCCAGCAGTGACCCAGCGGGAGCGAGGGATGAGCAGTTCTTC. Its protein is CASSDPAGARDEQFF.

This clone showed up just once. This sequence joins TRBV19 and TRBJ1-2; TRBD1 agrees at 12 bases. This CDR3 spans 19 amino acids. V dropped 2 bases and J dropped 4; count of bases not matched to a gene: 14. CDR1 and CDR2 from the germline V gene are LNHDA and SQIVND (reference sequence). The CDR3 reads CASSILGTGGPHNSYGYTF. The DNA of the CDR3 is TGTGCCAGTAGTATATTGGGGACAGGGGGCCCACACAACAGCTATGGCTACACCTTC.

The chain is built from TRBV14 and TRBJ2-1, with 13 bases lining up with TRBD2. This CDR3 has 18 residues. Germline loops: CDR1 SGHDN, CDR2 FVKESK. The ends lost 2 bases at V and 6 bases at J; junction bases unmatched: 10. The CDR3 region is CASSQWGLAGFKSNEQFF. In DNA, the CDR3 is TGTGCCAGCAGCCAATGGGGACTAGCGGGATTCAAAAGCAATGAGCAGTTCTTC.

The V call is TRBV7-9, the J call TRBJ2-1; 7 nucleotides match TRBD2. This CDR3 comprises 16 residues. CDR1 is SEHNR, CDR2 FQNEAQ, per germline (reference sequence). The junction had 8 bases not matched to a gene; V was cut back by 1 base and J by 5 bases. CDR3 sequence (DNA): TGTGCCAGCAGCTTAGATTGCGGGAGACCTGACAATGAGCAGTTCTTC. Translating gives CASSLDCGRPDNEQFF.